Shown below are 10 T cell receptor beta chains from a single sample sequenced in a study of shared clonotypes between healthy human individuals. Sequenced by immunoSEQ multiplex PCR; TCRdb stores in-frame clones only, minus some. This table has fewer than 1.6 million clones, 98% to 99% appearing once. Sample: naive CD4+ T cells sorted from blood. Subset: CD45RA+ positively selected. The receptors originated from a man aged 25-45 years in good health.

CDR3 coding DNA: TGTGCCAGCAGCTTTCCCGGACAGAGCTATGGCTACACCTTC. This sequence encodes CASSFPGQSYGYTF. The chain couples TRBV7-9 to TRBJ1-2, with a tentative D call TRBD1 (6 bases). The germline gives CDR1 SEHNR, CDR2 FQNEAQ (reference sequence). CDR3 length: 14 residues. V was clipped by 3 bases and J by 4 bases, with 12 bases between them.

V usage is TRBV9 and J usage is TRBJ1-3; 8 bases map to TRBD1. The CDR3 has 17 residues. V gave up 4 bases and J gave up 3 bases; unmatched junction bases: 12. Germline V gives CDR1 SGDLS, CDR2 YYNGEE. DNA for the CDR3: TGTGCCAGCAGCCCCAACAGGGGGAAAGCGGTTGGAAACACCATATATTTT. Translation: CASSPNRGKAVGNTIYF.

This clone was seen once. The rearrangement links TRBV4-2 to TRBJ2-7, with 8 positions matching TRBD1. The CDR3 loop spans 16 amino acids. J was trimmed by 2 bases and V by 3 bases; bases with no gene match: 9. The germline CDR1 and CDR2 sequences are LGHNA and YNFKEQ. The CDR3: CASSQYATGEPYEQYF. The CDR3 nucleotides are TGTGCCAGCAGCCAGTATGCGACAGGGGAACCCTACGAGCAGTACTTC.

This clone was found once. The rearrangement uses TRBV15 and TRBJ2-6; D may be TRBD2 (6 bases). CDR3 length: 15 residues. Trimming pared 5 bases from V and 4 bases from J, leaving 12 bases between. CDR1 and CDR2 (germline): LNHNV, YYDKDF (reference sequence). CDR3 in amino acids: CATSSAGSGANVLTF. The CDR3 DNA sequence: TGTGCCACCAGCTCCGCGGGGTCCGGGGCCAACGTCCTGACTTTC. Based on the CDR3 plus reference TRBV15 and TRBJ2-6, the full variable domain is DAMVIQNPRYQVTQFGKPVTLSCSQTLNHNVMYWYQQKSSQAPKLLFHYYDKDFNNEADTPDNFQSRRPNTSFCFLDIRSPGLGDTAMYLCATSSAGSGANVLTFGAGSRLTVL.

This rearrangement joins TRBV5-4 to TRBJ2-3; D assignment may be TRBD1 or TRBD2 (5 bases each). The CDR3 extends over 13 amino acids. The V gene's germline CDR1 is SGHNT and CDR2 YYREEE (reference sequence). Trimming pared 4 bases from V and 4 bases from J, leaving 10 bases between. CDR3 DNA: TGTGCCAGCAGCGCCCCGGGACCAGATACGCAGTATTTT. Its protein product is CASSAPGPDTQYF.

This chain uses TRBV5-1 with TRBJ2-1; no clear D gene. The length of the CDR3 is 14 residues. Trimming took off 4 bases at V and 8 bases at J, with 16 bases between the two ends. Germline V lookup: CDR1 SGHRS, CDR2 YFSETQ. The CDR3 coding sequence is TGCGCCAGCAGCCCGAATAGCTATATAGATGAGCAGTTCTTC. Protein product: CASSPNSYIDEQFF.

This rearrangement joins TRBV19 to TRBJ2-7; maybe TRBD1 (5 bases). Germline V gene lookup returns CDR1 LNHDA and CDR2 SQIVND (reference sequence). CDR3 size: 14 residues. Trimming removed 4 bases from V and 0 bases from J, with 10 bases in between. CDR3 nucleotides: TGTGCCAGTAGTAGACAGCTTAGCTCCTACGAGCAGTACTTC. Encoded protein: CASSRQLSSYEQYF. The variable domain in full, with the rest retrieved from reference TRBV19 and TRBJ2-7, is DGGITQSPKYLFRKEGQNVTLSCEQNLNHDAMYWYRQDPGQGLRLIYYSQIVNDFQKGDIAEGYSVSREKKESFPLTVTSAQKNPTAFYLCASSRQLSSYEQYFGPGTRLTVT.

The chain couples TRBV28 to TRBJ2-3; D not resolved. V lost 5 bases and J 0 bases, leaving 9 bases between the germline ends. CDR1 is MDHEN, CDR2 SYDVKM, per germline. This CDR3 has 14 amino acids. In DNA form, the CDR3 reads TGTGCCAGCAGTAGCGTCCCTAGCACAGATACGCAGTATTTT. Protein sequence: CASSSVPSTDTQYF.

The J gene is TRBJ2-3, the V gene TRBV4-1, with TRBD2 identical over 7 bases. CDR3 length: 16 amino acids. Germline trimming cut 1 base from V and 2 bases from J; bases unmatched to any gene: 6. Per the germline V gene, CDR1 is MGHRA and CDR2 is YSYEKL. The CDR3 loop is CASSQVASGITDTQYF. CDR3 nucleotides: TGCGCCAGCAGCCAAGTTGCTAGCGGAATCACAGATACGCAGTATTTT.

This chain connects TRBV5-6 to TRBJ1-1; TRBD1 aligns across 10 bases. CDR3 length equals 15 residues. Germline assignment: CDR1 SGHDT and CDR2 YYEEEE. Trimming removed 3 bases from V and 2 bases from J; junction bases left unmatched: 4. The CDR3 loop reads CASSSATGGNTEAFF. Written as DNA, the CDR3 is TGTGCCAGCAGCTCAGCGACAGGGGGCAACACTGAAGCTTTCTTT.